This TCR beta chain was sequenced for a study of T cell repertoires in cytomegalovirus infection. Germline V gene data show CDR1 as SGHVS and CDR2 as FQNEAQ. The V end was cut by 5 bases, the J end by 6 bases, with 13 bases between. There are 13 residues in the CDR3. TCRdb analysed the reads with MiXCR anew, one entry per CDR3 protein. This sample has a few hundred thousand distinct CDR3 sequences, with under 45% found just once. This clonotype was observed a few times. Its antigen remains unidentified. Study-wide results and caveats: Cumulative frequency (of public TCR beta family members) identified carriers of CMV plus the relevant HLA.

V and J are TRBV7-8 and TRBJ1-1; D uncertain. The source of this sequence is a human donor in good health (CMV status not recorded). Some clones in this sample may be carry-over from other donors' samples. The sample consisted of cultured PBMCs, taken from culture after CMV antigen stimulation. The DNA for the CDR3 is TGTGCCAGCAGCCGGGGAGCGGGTCCTGAAGCTTTCTTT. This codes for CASSRGAGPEAFF.